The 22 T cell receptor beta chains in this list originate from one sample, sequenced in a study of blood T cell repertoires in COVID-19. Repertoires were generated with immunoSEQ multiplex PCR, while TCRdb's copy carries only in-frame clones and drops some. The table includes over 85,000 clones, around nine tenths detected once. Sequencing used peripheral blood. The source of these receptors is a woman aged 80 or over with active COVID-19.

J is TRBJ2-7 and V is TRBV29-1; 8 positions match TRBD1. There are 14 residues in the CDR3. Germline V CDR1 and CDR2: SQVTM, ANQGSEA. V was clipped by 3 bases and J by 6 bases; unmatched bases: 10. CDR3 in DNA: TGCAGCGTTGAGCACAGGGGGATGTCAAGCGAGCAGTACTTC. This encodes CSVEHRGMSSEQYF.

Here the CDR3 reads CASQTGGSGTDTQYF. CDR3 nucleotides: TGTGCCAGCCAGACAGGGGGGTCTGGTACAGATACGCAGTATTTT. This chain connects TRBV2 to TRBJ2-3; 9 positions match TRBD1. Germline V lookup: CDR1 SNHLY, CDR2 FYNNEI. This CDR3 is 15 amino acids long. V shed 8 bases, J shed 3 bases, and the junction held 9 bases outside the gene matches.

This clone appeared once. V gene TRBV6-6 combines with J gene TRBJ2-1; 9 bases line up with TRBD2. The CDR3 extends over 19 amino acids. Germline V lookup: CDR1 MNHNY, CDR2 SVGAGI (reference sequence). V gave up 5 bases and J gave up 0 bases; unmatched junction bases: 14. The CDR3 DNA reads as TGTGCCAGCAGTCCGACCCCCACTAGCGGGTGGCTCTCCTACAATGAGCAGTTCTTC. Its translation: CASSPTPTSGWLSYNEQFF.

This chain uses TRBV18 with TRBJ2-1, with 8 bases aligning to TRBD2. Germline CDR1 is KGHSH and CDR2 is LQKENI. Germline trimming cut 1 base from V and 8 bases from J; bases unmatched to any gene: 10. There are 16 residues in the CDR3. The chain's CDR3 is CASSPRSAGGRYEQFF. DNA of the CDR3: TGTGCCAGCTCACCACGTAGTGCGGGAGGCCGCTATGAGCAGTTCTTC.

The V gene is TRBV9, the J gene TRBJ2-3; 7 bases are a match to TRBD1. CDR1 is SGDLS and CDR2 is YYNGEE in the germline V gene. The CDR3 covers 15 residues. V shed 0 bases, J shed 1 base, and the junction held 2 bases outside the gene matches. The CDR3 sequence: CASSVEGQGTDTQYF. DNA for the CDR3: TGTGCCAGCAGCGTAGAAGGACAGGGCACAGATACGCAGTATTTT.

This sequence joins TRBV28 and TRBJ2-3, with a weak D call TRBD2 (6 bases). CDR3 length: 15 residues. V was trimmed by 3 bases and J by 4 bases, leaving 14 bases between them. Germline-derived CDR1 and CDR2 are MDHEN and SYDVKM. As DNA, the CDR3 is TGTGCCAGCAGTTTTCGGGGGAAAGTGGCAGATACGCAGTATTTT. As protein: CASSFRGKVADTQYF.

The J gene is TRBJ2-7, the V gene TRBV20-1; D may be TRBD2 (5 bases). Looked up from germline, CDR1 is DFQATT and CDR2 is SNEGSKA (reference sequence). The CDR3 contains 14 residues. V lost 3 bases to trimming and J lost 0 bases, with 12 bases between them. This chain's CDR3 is CSASRGPSSYEQYF. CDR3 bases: TGCAGTGCTAGTAGAGGGCCGAGCTCCTACGAGCAGTACTTC.

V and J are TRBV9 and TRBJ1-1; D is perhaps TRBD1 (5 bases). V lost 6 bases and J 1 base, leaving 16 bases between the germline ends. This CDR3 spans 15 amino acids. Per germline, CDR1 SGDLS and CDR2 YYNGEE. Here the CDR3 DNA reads TGTGCCAGCAACCGGGGGGAATTGGGGAACACTGAAGCTTTCTTT. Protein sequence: CASNRGELGNTEAFF.

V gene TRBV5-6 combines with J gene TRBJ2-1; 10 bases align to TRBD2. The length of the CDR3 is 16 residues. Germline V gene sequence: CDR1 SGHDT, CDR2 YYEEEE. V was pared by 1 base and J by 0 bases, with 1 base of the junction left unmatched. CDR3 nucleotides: TGTGCCAGCAGCTTGCCTAGCGGGAGCTCCTACAATGAGCAGTTCTTC. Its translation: CASSLPSGSSYNEQFF.

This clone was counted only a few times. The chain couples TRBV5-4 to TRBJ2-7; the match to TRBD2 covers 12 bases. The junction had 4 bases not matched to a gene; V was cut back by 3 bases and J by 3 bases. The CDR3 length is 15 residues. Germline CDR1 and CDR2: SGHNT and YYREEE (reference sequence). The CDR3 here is CASSSGTSGYYEQYF. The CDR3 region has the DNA TGTGCCAGCAGCTCCGGGACTAGCGGGTACTACGAGCAGTACTTC. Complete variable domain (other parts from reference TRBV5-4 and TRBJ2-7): ETGVTQSPTHLIKTRGQQVTLRCSSQSGHNTVSWYQQALGQGPQFIFQYYREEENGRGNFPPRFSGLQFPNYSSELNVNALELDDSALYLCASSSGTSGYYEQYFGPGTRLTVT.

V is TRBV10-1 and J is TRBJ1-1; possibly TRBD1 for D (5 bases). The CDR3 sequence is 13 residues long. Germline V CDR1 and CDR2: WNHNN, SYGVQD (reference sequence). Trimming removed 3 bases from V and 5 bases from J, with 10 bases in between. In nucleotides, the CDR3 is TGCGCCAGCAGTGAATGGCAGGGAACTGAAGCTTTCTTT. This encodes CASSEWQGTEAFF.

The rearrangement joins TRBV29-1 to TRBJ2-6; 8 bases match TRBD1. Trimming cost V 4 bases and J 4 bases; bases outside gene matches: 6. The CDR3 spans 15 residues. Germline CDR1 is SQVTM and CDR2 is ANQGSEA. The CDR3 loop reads CSVGQGLTGANVLTF. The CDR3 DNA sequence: TGCAGCGTTGGACAGGGGTTGACCGGGGCCAACGTCCTGACTTTC.

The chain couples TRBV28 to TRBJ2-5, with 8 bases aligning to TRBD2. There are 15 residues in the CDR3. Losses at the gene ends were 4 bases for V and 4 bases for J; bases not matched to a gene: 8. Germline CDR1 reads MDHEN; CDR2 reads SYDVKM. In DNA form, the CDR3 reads TGTGCCAGCAGTTGGGATAGCGGGAAACCAGAGACCCAGTACTTC. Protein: CASSWDSGKPETQYF. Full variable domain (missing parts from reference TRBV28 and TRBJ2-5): DVKVTQSSRYLVKRTGEKVFLECVQDMDHENMFWYRQDPGLGLRLIYFSYDVKMKEKGDIPEGYSVSREKKERFSLILESASTNQTSMYLCASSWDSGKPETQYFGPGTRLLVL.

The chain's CDR3 is CASRFGSSYEQYF. The CDR3, as DNA: TGTGCCAGCAGATTCGGGAGCTCCTACGAGCAGTACTTC. The rearrangement uses TRBV27 and TRBJ2-7; D possibly corresponds to TRBD2 (6 bases). This CDR3 region has 13 residues. With 6 bases removed from V and 0 bases from J, the gap between germline ends came to 9 bases. Germline V lookup: CDR1 MNHEY, CDR2 SMNVEV (reference sequence).

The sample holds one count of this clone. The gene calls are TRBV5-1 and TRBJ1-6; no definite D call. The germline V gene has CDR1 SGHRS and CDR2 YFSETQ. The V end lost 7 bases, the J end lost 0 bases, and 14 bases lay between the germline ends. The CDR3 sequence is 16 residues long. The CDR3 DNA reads TGCGCCAGCGGACTCGGTGGAGGCTCCTATAATTCACCCCTCCACTTT. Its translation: CASGLGGGSYNSPLHF.

The CDR3 here is CASSPPLPPGVATEAFF. Written as DNA, the CDR3 is TGTGCCAGCTCACCCCCCCTTCCCCCGGGGGTAGCGACTGAAGCTTTCTTT. This rearrangement joins TRBV18 to TRBJ1-1; the D gene is possibly TRBD1 (5 bases). The ends were cut back, 3 bases at V and 5 bases at J, with 22 bases in the middle. This CDR3 spans 17 amino acids. Germline values: CDR1 KGHSH, CDR2 LQKENI.

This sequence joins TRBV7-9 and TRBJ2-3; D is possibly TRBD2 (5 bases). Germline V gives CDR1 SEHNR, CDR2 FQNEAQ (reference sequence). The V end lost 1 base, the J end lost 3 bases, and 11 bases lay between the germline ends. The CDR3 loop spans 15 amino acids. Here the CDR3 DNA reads TGTGCCAGCAGCTTAGGCTTAGGCGGGACAGATACGCAGTATTTT. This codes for CASSLGLGGTDTQYF.

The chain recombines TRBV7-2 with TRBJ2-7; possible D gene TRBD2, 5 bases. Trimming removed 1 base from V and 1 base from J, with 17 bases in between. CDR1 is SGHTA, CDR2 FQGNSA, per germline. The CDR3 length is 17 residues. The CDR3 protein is CASSLDSLSGTSYEQYF. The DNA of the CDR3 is TGTGCCAGCAGCTTAGACTCCCTTTCGGGAACTTCCTACGAGCAGTACTTC.

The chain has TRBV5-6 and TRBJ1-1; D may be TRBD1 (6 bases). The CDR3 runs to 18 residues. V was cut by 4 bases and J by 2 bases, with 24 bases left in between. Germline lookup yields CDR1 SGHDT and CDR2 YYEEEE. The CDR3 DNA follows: TGTGCCAGCAGCCCCTTACCACAGGGTTTTCGCCAAAACACTGAAGCTTTCTTT. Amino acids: CASSPLPQGFRQNTEAFF. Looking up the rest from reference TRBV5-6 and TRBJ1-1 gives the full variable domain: DAGVTQSPTHLIKTRGQQVTLRCSPKSGHDTVSWYQQALGQGPQFIFQYYEEEERQRGNFPDRFSGHQFPNYSSELNVNALLLGDSALYLCASSPLPQGFRQNTEAFFGQGTRLTVV.

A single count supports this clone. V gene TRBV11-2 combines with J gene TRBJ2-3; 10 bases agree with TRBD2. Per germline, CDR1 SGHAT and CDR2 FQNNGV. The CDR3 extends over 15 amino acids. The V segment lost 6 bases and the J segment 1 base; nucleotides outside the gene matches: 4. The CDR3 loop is CASSKGLARTDTQYF. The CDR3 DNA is TGTGCCAGCAGTAAGGGACTAGCGCGCACAGATACGCAGTATTTT.

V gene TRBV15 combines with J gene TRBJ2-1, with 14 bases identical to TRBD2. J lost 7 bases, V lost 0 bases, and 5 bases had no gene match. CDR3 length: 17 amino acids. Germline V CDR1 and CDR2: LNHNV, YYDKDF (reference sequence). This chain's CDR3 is CATSRDGRTSGRNEQFF. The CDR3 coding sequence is TGTGCCACCAGCAGAGATGGACGGACTAGCGGGAGGAATGAGCAGTTCTTC.

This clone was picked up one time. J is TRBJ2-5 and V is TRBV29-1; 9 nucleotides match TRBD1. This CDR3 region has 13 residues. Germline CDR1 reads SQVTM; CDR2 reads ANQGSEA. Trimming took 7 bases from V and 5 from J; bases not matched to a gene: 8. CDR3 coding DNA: TGCAGCGCCCTAAAGACAGGGGGTGAGACCCAGTACTTC. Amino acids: CSALKTGGETQYF.